The next 21 T cell receptor beta chains were all read from a single sample in a study of molecular identifiers for immune sequencing clone quantification. TCRdb itself ran the PCR reads through MiXCR, one entry per CDR3 protein. The sample has some 12,000 distinct CDR3 sequences; about 17% are singletons. Sequencing was done on a sample of naive CD8+ T cells from blood, with Jurkat cell RNA spiked in. Subset in this sample: FACS-sorted CD8+CD4-CCR7+CD45RA+ naive T cells. Source of these receptors: a human donor in good health. Some libraries in this study had Jurkat cell RNA spiked in.

This clonotype was counted ten times or more. The rearrangement uses TRBV27 and TRBJ2-1; 10 bases map to TRBD2. The germline CDR1 and CDR2 sequences are MNHEY and SMNVEV (reference sequence). The CDR3 consists of 15 residues. With V trimmed by 5 bases and J by 2 bases, 3 bases remained unmatched. The CDR3 loop is CASSQGLAAYNEQFF. Written as DNA, the CDR3 is TGTGCCAGCAGTCAAGGACTAGCGGCCTACAATGAGCAGTTCTTC.

This chain joins TRBV10-2 and TRBJ2-7; D is undetermined. Trimming took 4 bases from V and 3 from J, leaving 1 base between them. The CDR3 spans 10 residues. CDR1 WSHSY and CDR2 SAAADI come from the germline V gene. The CDR3 is CASSGYEQYF. CDR3 in DNA: TGCGCCAGCAGTGGCTACGAGCAGTACTTC.

To note about this clonotype: One end of the junction varies from germline; a read error may be responsible. The chain uses TRBV7-3 and TRBJ2-5; D is uncertain. This CDR3 has 14 residues. Germline-derived CDR1 and CDR2 are SGHTA and FQGTGA. The CDR3 spells CACSLVEPGETQYF. The CDR3 nucleotides are TGTGCCTGCAGCTTAGTGGAGCCGGGAGAGACCCAGTACTTC.

For this clonotype: This may be a read error, as it is one base from a much larger clone. This rearrangement joins TRBV12-3 or TRBV12-4 to TRBJ2-3; the D is unclear. This CDR3 is built from 14 residues. The V end lost 4 bases, the J end lost 2 bases, and 10 bases lay between the germline ends. CDR3 bases: TGTGCCAGCAGTTCCTCTCCTTCCACAGATACGCAGTATTTT. It is translated as CASSSSPSTDTQYF.

A note on this clonotype: Because the CDR3 is missing its conserved closing phenylalanine or tryptophan, this is likely a read error. The genes are TRBV13 and TRBJ2-3; TRBD2 aligns across 8 bases. Germline CDR1 and CDR2: PRHDT and FYEKMQ (reference sequence). This CDR3 is 16 amino acids long. With V trimmed by 4 bases and J by 0 bases, 6 bases remained unmatched. CDR3 DNA: TGTGCCAGCAGCTCACTAGCGGAAGGAAGCACAGATACGCAGTATTAT. It translates to CASSSLAEGSTDTQYY.

This clonotype appeared many times. This CDR3 reads CASSGIGGQPQHF. The CDR3 nucleotides are TGTGCCAGCAGCGGGATAGGAGGTCAGCCCCAGCATTTT. The chain links TRBV7-2 to TRBJ1-5; D gene ambiguous. The V end was cut by 5 bases, the J end by 6 bases, with 11 bases between. This CDR3 comprises 13 residues. Germline CDR1 is SGHTA and CDR2 is FQGNSA.

This clonotype has ten or more counts. The chain links TRBV18 to TRBJ2-5, with D tentatively TRBD2 (5 bases). This CDR3 is 18 amino acids long. The germline V gene encodes CDR1 KGHSH and CDR2 LQKENI. V was pared by 2 bases and J by 2 bases, with 21 bases between. Written as DNA, the CDR3 is TGTGCCAGCTCACCAGAACACCGGGATGTTTACTCTCAAGAGACCCAGTACTTC. Translating it yields CASSPEHRDVYSQETQYF.

By share of the sample, this clonotype is medium-sized. CDR3 in DNA: TGTGCCAGCAGTCCAGCGGGCGCCGTTACAGATACGCAGTATTTT. Protein: CASSPAGAVTDTQYF. The V call is TRBV6-5, the J call TRBJ2-3, with a possible D match to TRBD2 (6 bases). The V gene's germline CDR1 is MNHEY and CDR2 SVGAGI. The CDR3 consists of 15 residues. Between the trimmed V and J ends, which lost 5 bases and 3 bases, there was a span of 15 bases.

As regards this clonotype: One base away lies a much larger clone, so this may be a sequencing read error. The chain uses TRBV4-1 and TRBJ1-2, with D possibly TRBD1 on 5 matching bases. The CDR3 totals 13 residues. Germline lookup yields CDR1 MGHRA and CDR2 YSYEKL. The CDR3 loop reads CASCQGGPFGYTF. The CDR3 DNA reads TGCGCCAGCTGCCAGGGAGGTCCGTTTGGCTACACCTTC.

By its share, this clonotype is medium-sized (0.01 to 0.1%). The V and J genes are TRBV4-1 and TRBJ2-3; 10 nucleotides agree with TRBD2. The CDR3 covers 13 residues. The germline CDR1 and CDR2 sequences are MGHRA and YSYEKL. V shed 7 bases and J 4 bases; nucleotides not matched to a gene: 2. The CDR3 here is CASKREGADTQYF. CDR3 in DNA: TGCGCCAGCAAGCGGGAGGGGGCAGATACGCAGTATTTT.

This clonotype was found many times. The J gene is TRBJ1-1, the V gene TRBV11-2; D remains ambiguous. The CDR3 covers 13 residues. Trimming removed 4 bases from V and 5 bases from J, with 11 bases in between. Germline loops: CDR1 SGHAT, CDR2 FQNNGV. CDR3 protein: CASSYGVGTEAFF. The CDR3 coding sequence is TGTGCCAGCAGCTATGGGGTAGGGACTGAAGCTTTCTTT.

This clonotype occurred a few times. Written as DNA, the CDR3 is TGTGCCAGCAGTTCAACCCCTTGGGACAGCCTTTCTGAAGCTTTCTTT. Residues: CASSSTPWDSLSEAFF. V is TRBV27 and J is TRBJ1-1; the match to TRBD1 covers 7 bases. Germline V lookup: CDR1 MNHEY, CDR2 SMNVEV (reference sequence). The trim removed 4 bases at V and 6 bases at J, leaving 14 bases unmatched. This CDR3 is 16 amino acids long.

This clonotype was seen more than once but under ten times. A read error is possible here, since a much larger clone lies one base away. This chain connects TRBV12-3 or TRBV12-4 to TRBJ2-7; D possibly corresponds to TRBD1 (6 bases). The CDR3 is 12 amino acids. The CDR3 coding sequence is TGTGCCAGCGGTTTAGGGACAAACGAGCAGTACTTC. Protein product: CASGLGTNEQYF.

This clonotype is medium-sized (0.01 to 0.1%). This sequence joins TRBV7-9 and TRBJ2-7, with a weak D call TRBD1 (6 bases). The V end lost 4 bases, the J end lost 9 bases, and 22 bases lay between the germline ends. This CDR3 comprises 15 residues. Germline V gives CDR1 SEHNR, CDR2 FQNEAQ (reference sequence). CDR3 sequence (DNA): TGTGCCAGCAGCTACCCCGACAGGCGCGGGTTGGGGCAGTACTTC. Translation gives CASSYPDRRGLGQYF.

This clonotype was recorded a few times. The junction departs from germline at one end; a sequencing error may be responsible. The V gene is TRBV25-1, the J gene TRBJ2-7; D possibly matches TRBD1 or TRBD2 (7 bases each). Looked up from germline, CDR1 is MGHDK and CDR2 is SYGVNS. CDR3 length equals 17 residues. The CDR3 DNA sequence: TGTGCCAGCAGAGGGGGCTCAGGGGGAGGGAGGGCCTACGAGCGGTACTTC. Its translation: CASRGGSGGGRAYERYF.

As for this clonotype: A single base separates this from a much larger clone, so it may be a read error. V is TRBV7-9 and J is TRBJ1-5, with D uncertain. Trimming took off 1 base at V and 2 bases at J, with 3 bases between the two ends. This CDR3 is built from 13 residues. Germline V gene data show CDR1 as SEHNR and CDR2 as FQNEAQ (reference sequence). The CDR3 region is CASSLDGNQPQHF. CDR3 bases: TGTGCCAGCAGCTTAGACGGCAATCAGCCCCAGCATTTT.

This clonotype is labeled as medium-sized. The chain carries TRBV14 and TRBJ1-2, with 8 bases fitting TRBD1. The V and J ends lost 5 bases and 4 bases, in that order; junction bases with no gene match: 9. The CDR3 has 15 residues. Germline loops: CDR1 SGHDN, CDR2 FVKESK. The chain's CDR3 is CASSEPGQAGYGYTF. The CDR3 region has the DNA TGTGCCAGCAGCGAACCGGGACAGGCGGGCTATGGCTACACCTTC.

This clonotype was counted ten times or more. The rearrangement joins TRBV7-9 to TRBJ2-1; 10 bases are a match to TRBD2. Germline assignment: CDR1 SEHNR and CDR2 FQNEAQ (reference sequence). V gave up 5 bases and J gave up 7 bases; unmatched junction bases: 5. This CDR3 has 14 amino acids. CDR3 coding DNA: TGTGCCAGCAGCCTACTGACTAGCGGGAATGAGCAGTTCTTC. Protein sequence: CASSLLTSGNEQFF.

This clonotype was seen repeatedly, ten times or more. V is TRBV7-9 and J is TRBJ2-3, with no clear D. CDR1 is SEHNR, CDR2 FQNEAQ, per germline (reference sequence). V lost 4 bases and J lost 9, with 20 bases in between. This CDR3 region has 15 residues. CDR3 in amino acids: CASSSPSEAPETQYF. As DNA, the CDR3 is TGTGCCAGCAGCTCCCCCAGCGAGGCCCCCGAAACGCAGTATTTT.

This clonotype came up many times. The chain combines TRBV19 with TRBJ2-5; weak D call: TRBD2 (7 bases). The V gene's germline CDR1 is LNHDA and CDR2 SQIVND (reference sequence). The CDR3 is made up of 15 amino acids. Trimming removed 7 bases from V and 1 base from J, with 16 bases in between. The chain's CDR3 is CASTKEGGIQETQYF. The CDR3 DNA is TGTGCCAGTACCAAAGAGGGGGGGATCCAAGAGACCCAGTACTTC.

In this sample, this clonotype turned up once. The chain recombines TRBV27 with TRBJ2-7; D call uncertain. The CDR3 is 13 residues long. Germline CDR1 reads MNHEY; CDR2 reads SMNVEV (reference sequence). The V end was cut by 3 bases, the J end by 4 bases, with 10 bases between. CDR3: CASSFGVGYEQYF. CDR3 nucleotide sequence: TGTGCCAGCAGTTTCGGAGTGGGATACGAGCAGTACTTC.